This TCR beta chain was documented in a study of blood T cells in healthy people across ages. The use of a sample-barcoded 5' primer and a J-beta primer mix characterized a second PCR of roughly 7 to 11 cycles. A template-switch adaptor with 12 random nucleotides tagged each cDNA molecule. MiXCR, run by TCRdb on the 5' RACE reads, gives a single entry per CDR3 protein. The sample carries some 890,000 distinct CDR3 sequences, approximately 32% recorded once. V was clipped by 0 bases and J by 4 bases; unmatched bases: 3. From germline, CDR1 is LGHNA and CDR2 YNFKEQ. This CDR3 region has 15 residues. This clonotype occurred many times. Just one base apart from a much larger clone, this may be a read error. These data are also associated with another study on T cells of mothers and their children. That study adds: Material was donated by three healthy Caucasian mothers and their six children. Primer M1S, used in the second PCR, introduced sample barcodes and 2-4 random nucleotides. Related mother-child pairs shared slightly more overlap than unrelated pairs, but the difference was non-significant.

This TCR was sampled from a woman between 35 and 50 years old in good health. The chain couples TRBV4-2 to TRBJ2-5; 9 positions match TRBD2. What was sequenced was blood. CDR3 loop: CASSQERGGPETQYF. In nucleotides, the CDR3 is TGTGCCAGCAGCCAAGAGCGGGGGGGCCCAGAGACCCAGTACTTC.